This T cell receptor beta chain is drawn from a study of cytomegalovirus exposure and HLA in healthy donors (dated by TCRdb to about 2017). Some background on the complete study: An earlier analysis of 587 of the donors reported about 290 Gb of sequence data and more than 90 million unique TCR beta sequences from 150 million to 200 million T cells. An early release covering just under 650 HLA-typed donors comprised about 310 gigabases of sequencing data and tens of millions of unique TCR sequences. Of the roughly 400 genotyped donors, 81% were placed in the genetic ancestry cluster associated with self-reported Caucasian donors. The study was designed to test whether signatures of past pathogen exposure could be identified by cataloging public T cell receptors. The T cell repertoires of about 700 subjects were profiled by immunosequencing and related to cytomegalovirus serostatus. A separate validation cohort of about 110 different subjects was used in addition to the approximately 640-subject first cohort. High-throughput TCR immunosequencing, statistical association of individual TCRs with disease status, and machine learning were combined to predict cytomegalovirus infection status. In a later analysis, previously published TCR beta repertoires from some 640 donors were re-analyzed and high-resolution HLA genotyping was added so that TCR occurrence patterns could be studied. Rather than drawing on any new phenotypic data, the later analysis identified candidate immune exposures from TCR beta sequences and the way those sequences occurred across donors. An earlier analysis of 587 of the donors applied high-throughput TCR beta sequencing to assess whether each TCR beta V gene segment acted as functional or pseudogenic. Donor age, sex, ethnicity and CMV serostatus were compiled together with the repertoire data. A later genetic analysis took genome-wide SNP genotypes for about 65% of the 666 donors and used that subset as a discovery cohort. All discovery cohort repertoires had been generated using a single sequencing platform. HLA typing included class I and class II loci at four-digit resolution. Typing coverage differed by locus: A, B, C, DRB1 and DQB1 were typed in roughly 629-630 donors, DQA1 in roughly 510, DPA1 in 600 to 610, and DPB1 in approximately 450. A few DR-DQ haplotypes were handled as single units for association and clustering because linkage in the cohort was strong. Among about 360 genotyped donors of the cohort, an average of 235,054 unique TCR beta nucleotide sequences were sequenced per donor, about a sixth of them non-productive.

The cohort comprised around 700 healthy bone marrow donors. All cohort members were sampled while nominally healthy, although unrecorded immune exposures were likely present. The donor tested CMV seropositive and was one of the 289 seropositive cohort members. A peripheral blood sample was provided by each donor, and peripheral blood mononuclear cells were used for TCR beta sequencing. The Qiagen DNeasy Blood Extraction Kit was used to extract genomic DNA from the blood cell samples. As concerns this clone: The target of this receptor is not known. Qualities for individual bases were not recorded, and no much larger clone is one base off.

The library was made by the immunoSEQ multiplex PCR assay. For the multiplex PCR, a mixture combining 60 forward primers for TCR Vbeta segments and 13 reverse primers for TCR Jbeta segments was used. The CDR3 region of rearranged TCR beta genes was amplified from genomic DNA with a multiplex PCR assay. On the Illumina HiSeq System, the amplified TCR beta libraries were sequenced as 87-base-pair reads. In the source study's methods: In a later analysis, tens of millions of unique TCR beta chains were counted across the approximately 640 repertoires, and roughly 11 million of these chains were shared by at least two donors. A nearest-neighbor algorithm error-corrected the raw reads and collapsed the reads into unique sequences, merging closely related sequences to remove PCR and sequencing errors. V, D and J gene segments were assigned by aligning CDR3 sequences to IMGT reference sequences. For a sequence to be retained, a match of at least six nucleotides was required to both a V gene segment and a J gene segment. Rearrangements were called productive when the CDR3 lacked stop codons and stayed in frame with V and J; all others were non-productive. Following IMGT convention, CDR3 was defined as the stretch from the second conserved V-encoded cysteine to the conserved J-encoded phenylalanine. In an earlier analysis of roughly 610 of the donors, sequences lacking an unambiguous match to a single V gene segment were excluded. In an earlier analysis of several hundred of the donors, a V segment was called functional when productive rearrangements were above 56.7%, and segregating when the standard deviation between donors exceeded 5%. A statistical classification framework was built for diagnosing cytomegalovirus status from the catalog of TCR beta chain sequences. In a later analysis, V and J genes were assigned by comparing TCR nucleotide sequences against IMGT/GENE-DB human TR gene sequences. Using the TCRdist pipeline, a later analysis assigned CDR3 sequences along with most-parsimonious VDJ recombination scenarios. A later analysis defined each TCR beta chain by its CDR3 amino acid sequence plus V-gene family, and excluded reads lacking a unique V-gene family. In a later analysis, approximately 640 highly shared, low-generation-probability nucleotide sequences were removed to address suspected cross-contamination and a sequencing artifact. In a later analysis, a clonal expansion index for each public chain was calculated from normalized within-repertoire ranks of inferred template counts. In a later analysis, generation probabilities were computed using a VDJ recombination model fitted to out-of-frame rearrangements, and the results were checked against IGoR. In a later analysis, hypergeometric tests were used to score TCR-TCR, TCR-HLA and TCR-CMV co-occurrence, with a repertoire-size bias correction applied to TCR pairs. In a later analysis, false discovery rates were estimated by permuting HLA or CMV assignments 20 times. In a later analysis, co-occurring TCRs were grouped using DBSCAN, with TCRdist sequence similarity added in when clustering inside HLA-allele-positive subsets. Repertoires with fewer than 30,000 or more than 120,000 public chains were left out of co-occurrence clustering, as were five repertoires with anomalous nucleotide sharing. TCRdb stores this immuneACCESS table with in-frame sequences only. Part of the clones is absent; in the studies checked, under half of the shortfall reflects unresolved V genes, and no reason is known for the rest. From that table come the V and J calls and clone size; the DNA was used to work out D and trimming. In this sample the table shows 100,000 to 150,000 clones, 70% to 85% of which occur a single time. The top ten hold more than 10% of the sample.

Findings and caveats that apply to the study as a whole: For the cohort, immune exposure information was limited to CMV serostatus. In a later analysis, HLA-associated TCR beta chains were found to be more clonally expanded and to have lower generation probabilities than equally common non-associated chains. Roughly uniform sequencing depth across donors was assumed in presence/absence analyses, although this assumption may not hold. In a later analysis, several top co-occurrence clusters were reported to appear linked to parvovirus B19, influenza, CMV and Epstein-Barr virus. Strong co-occurrence of HLA alleles, especially DR and DQ, made assigning TCR associations to individual alleles difficult. Linkage disequilibrium might explain the correlated functional status among segregating V segments, but an unknown experimental factor could not be excluded. A cluster of highly shared sequence variants was judged likely to represent a technical artifact of the sequencing pipeline. V-gene and J-gene trimming of TCR beta chains was associated with a missense DCLRE1C variant in a later genetic analysis, and the association was replicated in an independent cohort. It was suggested by the authors that the approach could potentially be generalized to other disease states and immunological phenotypes. In an earlier analysis of about 600 of the donors, most TCR beta V segments appeared in productive rearrangements about 87% or about 30% of the time, broadly matching IMGT annotations. A further reported finding was that TCR beta sequences accurately predicted the HLA-A and HLA-B alleles for most subjects in the first cohort. Some IMGT-functional V segments, including TRBV6-2 and TRBV6-3, could not be told apart with the 87-base-pair reads, so those segments were excluded. According to a later analysis, most CMV-associated TCR beta chains appeared to be HLA-restricted, and the HLA associations seemed to be driven largely by CMV exposure. This cohort had only TCR beta chains sequenced, and the lack of alpha or paired-chain data limited which features could be detected. Most TCR sequences were observed very rarely across donors, whereas some public TCRs were present in many individuals. Because HLA typing was unavailable for some donors at each locus, only the typed subset was used in association tests. A total of 150 to 200 TCR beta chains were listed by the study as associated with cytomegalovirus. In a later analysis, about 16,000 TCR beta sequences were associated with specific HLA alleles at a false discovery rate of 0.05. In a later analysis, TCR association rates were found to vary across HLA loci, with the most associated TCRs seen for DRB1 alleles and the fewest for HLA-C alleles. Over 15 rarely observed V segments, including chromosome 9 orphons, were excluded from the earlier analysis of almost 600 of the donors because counts were too low. According to a later genetic analysis, donors in an Asian-associated ancestry cluster had fewer N-insertions in productive TCRs than the approximately 710-donor mean. The classifier was reported to diagnose cytomegalovirus status with high specificity and sensitivity in both the original and validation cohorts. Three of the identified cytomegalovirus-associated TCR beta chains were confirmed in vitro to be specific for cytomegalovirus antigens.

Taken from cysteine to phenylalanine, the CDR3 has 15 residues. The DNA shown is the 45-base CDR3, in frame from base 1. The germline V gene supplies CDR1 MDHEN and CDR2 SYDVKM. At the junction V is shortened by 4 bases and J by 0 bases, with 13 bases in between. The sequencing sample was made of PBMCs. This TCR came from a woman aged 40 to 50 in good health and CMV-seropositive. This sequence uses TRBV28 and TRBJ2-7; perhaps TRBD2 is the D gene, with 6 bases matching. The CDR3 is CASSSYGRLSYEQYF. The sequence in DNA is TGTGCCAGCAGTTCTTACGGGAGACTCTCCTACGAGCAGTACTTC.